This TCR beta chain was identified during a study of T cell responses to AZD1222 COVID-19 vaccine. For the study at large: Second doses that came at about 4 or about 12 weeks were put together. Study conclusions and caveats: Unmutated variant regions reportedly attract nearly half of all spike-specific TCRs. Donors were mostly white British, more females; clonal diversity possibly underestimated. Baseline seropositives among AZD1222 recipients totaled only five or six.

Points on this clone: Its antigen is not known.

TCRdb's copy holds only in-frame clones and misses some; the assay was immunoSEQ multiplex PCR. Of around 260,000 clones detected, 90% to 95% appear once; the ten largest clones hold approximately 0.52%. Germline loops: CDR1 SEHNR, CDR2 FQNEAQ (reference sequence). Between the trimmed V and J ends, which lost 5 bases and 5 bases, there was a span of 10 bases. There are 12 residues in the CDR3. This specimen was peripheral blood, taken on day 0 of AZD1222 vaccination. The chain uses TRBV7-9 and TRBJ2-7; D may be TRBD2 (5 bases). The source of this sequence is an adult in good health. For the CDR3, the DNA is TGTGCCAGCAGCCCTAGCTTGCACGAGCAGTACTTC. Translated, it gives CASSPSLHEQYF.